This passage covers 5 T cell receptor beta chains from one sample sequenced in a study of Graves' ophthalmopathy and Graves' hyperthyroidism. RNA transcripts were the source from which TCR beta CDR3 regions were amplified. The library came from an HTBI-primed first-round RT-PCR and a second-round multiplex PCR. TCRdb processed the multiplex PCR reads anew with MiXCR; each CDR3 protein has one entry. Among roughly 230,000 distinct CDR3 sequences listed, roughly 21% were seen once. Sequencing was performed on peripheral blood. These TCRs come from a woman aged 50 to 60 with Graves' ophthalmopathy.

This clonotype has a count of ten or more. The chain is built from TRBV4-2 and TRBJ1-6, with 9 bases that match TRBD1. V gave up 4 bases and J gave up 9 bases; unmatched junction bases: 10. This CDR3 has 16 amino acids. The V gene's germline CDR1 is LGHNA and CDR2 YNFKEQ. The CDR3 sequence: CASSRDRDRSGSPLHF. As DNA, the CDR3 is TGTGCCAGCAGCCGGGACAGGGACCGATCCGGTTCACCCCTCCACTTT.

This clonotype was detected many times. The chain has TRBV6-5 and TRBJ1-5, with 9 bases matching TRBD1. The CDR3 is made up of 14 amino acids. V was pared by 0 bases and J by 7 bases, with 1 base of the junction left unmatched. Looked up from germline, CDR1 is MNHEY and CDR2 is SVGAGI. The CDR3 nucleotides read TGTGCCAGCAGTTACTCGACAGGGGGACAGCCCCAGCATTTT. Translating gives CASSYSTGGQPQHF.

This clonotype was seen a handful of times. The genes are TRBV24-1 and TRBJ2-2; 11 nucleotides line up with TRBD1. The CDR3 has 18 amino acids. Germline V lookup: CDR1 KGHDR, CDR2 SFDVKD. The V and J ends lost 6 bases and 5 bases, in that order; junction bases with no gene match: 13. In nucleotides, the CDR3 is TGTGCCACCAGTCCCCCCCCCCAGGGACAGGGGGGTACCGGGGAGCTGTTTTTT. It yields the protein CATSPPPQGQGGTGELFF.

This clonotype appeared many times. The chain employs TRBV12-3 or TRBV12-4 and TRBJ2-7, with D tentatively TRBD1 (6 bases). CDR3 size: 13 residues. V lost 6 bases, J lost 6 bases, and 15 bases lay in between. The CDR3 sequence is CASSVKQGSEQYF. CDR3 sequence (DNA): TGTGCCAGCAGCGTCAAACAGGGCTCCGAGCAGTACTTC.

This clonotype was seen at least ten times. V usage is TRBV19 and J usage is TRBJ2-6, with a tentative D call TRBD1 (5 bases). CDR3 size: 14 residues. CDR1 is LNHDA and CDR2 is SQIVND in the germline V gene (reference sequence). Trimming removed 10 bases from V and 0 bases from J, with 10 bases in between. The CDR3 DNA reads as TGTGCCACTACAGGCTTCTCTGGGGCCAACGTCCTGACTTTC. Protein product: CATTGFSGANVLTF.